This paragraph covers one T cell receptor (beta chain) sequence. Its cognate antigen has yet to be identified. Mismatch with germline at one junction end may stem from a read error. From the germline V gene (reference sequence), CDR1 is LNHDA and CDR2 is SQIVND. Including the terminal cysteine and phenylalanine, the CDR3 comprises 10 residues. Only the CDR3 DNA stays, 30 bases, in frame from base 1. The library was obtained by the immunoSEQ multiplex PCR assay. For the multiplex PCR, a mixture combining 60 forward primers for TCR Vbeta segments and 13 reverse primers for TCR Jbeta segments was used. Amplification of the CDR3 region of rearranged TCR beta genes was performed with a multiplex PCR assay on genomic DNA. On the Illumina HiSeq System, the amplified TCR beta libraries were sequenced as 87-base-pair reads. The authors' pipeline ran thus. Across the roughly 600 repertoires, a later analysis counted tens of millions of unique TCR beta chains, about 10 million of which were shared by at least two donors. Raw reads were error-corrected and collapsed into unique sequences with a nearest-neighbor algorithm that merged closely related sequences to remove PCR and sequencing errors. Alignment of CDR3 sequences to IMGT reference sequences was used to assign V, D and J gene segments. Each retained sequence needed at least a six-nucleotide match to both a V gene segment and a J gene segment. Rearrangements were classified as productive when the CDR3 lacked stop codons and remained in frame with V and J, and all other rearrangements were classified as non-productive. Following IMGT convention, CDR3 was defined as the stretch from the second conserved V-encoded cysteine up to the conserved J-encoded phenylalanine. Sequences without an unambiguous match to a single V gene segment were excluded from the earlier analysis of 450 to 650 of the donors. In an earlier analysis of approximately 610 of the donors, V segments were called functional above 56.7% productive rearrangements and were called segregating when the between-donor standard deviation exceeded 5%. A statistical classification framework was built for diagnosing cytomegalovirus status from the catalog of TCR beta chain sequences. V and J gene assignment, in a later analysis, came from comparing TCR nucleotide sequences with IMGT/GENE-DB human TR gene sequences. In a later analysis, CDR3 sequences and most-parsimonious VDJ recombination scenarios were assigned using the TCRdist pipeline. In a later analysis, every TCR beta chain was defined by the combination of its CDR3 amino acid sequence and its V-gene family, and reads without a unique V-gene family were dropped. To address suspected cross-contamination and a sequencing artifact, a later analysis removed roughly 580 highly shared, low-generation-probability nucleotide sequences. For each public chain, a later analysis derived a clonal expansion index from normalized ranks of inferred template counts within each repertoire. Generation probabilities in a later analysis came from a VDJ recombination model fitted to out-of-frame rearrangements, and those results were checked against IGoR. A later analysis scored TCR-TCR, TCR-HLA and TCR-CMV co-occurrence with hypergeometric tests, applying a repertoire-size bias correction to TCR pairs. To estimate false discovery rates, a later analysis permuted the HLA or CMV assignments 20 times. In a later analysis, co-occurring TCRs were grouped using DBSCAN, with TCRdist sequence similarity added in when clustering inside HLA-allele-positive subsets. Repertoires with fewer than 30,000 or more than 120,000 public chains, plus five repertoires with anomalous nucleotide sharing, were excluded from co-occurrence clustering. This is the immuneACCESS table as TCRdb keeps it, with only in-frame sequences that have V and J called. A part of the clones is gone; compared with another copy, unresolved V genes explain less than half, and the rest is unexplained. Clone size and the V and J calls come from that table; the DNA yielded D and trimming. The sample records 120,000 to 150,000 clones, roughly four fifths of which are singletons. The top ten constitute 3.2% of the sample.

The record originates from a study of cytomegalovirus exposure and HLA in healthy donors (dated by TCRdb to 2015 to 2018). For the wider study: In an earlier analysis of under 600 of the donors, 276 Gb of sequence data and 117 million unique TCR beta sequences from about 190 million T cells were reported. An early release covering about 600 HLA-typed donors comprised about 290 gigabases of sequencing data and around 86 million unique TCR sequences. The genetic ancestry cluster associated with self-reported Caucasian donors included roughly 84% of the 300 to 450 genotyped donors. The study aimed to test whether cataloging public T cell receptors could reveal signatures of past pathogen exposure. The study profiled the T cell repertoires of more than 500 subjects by immunosequencing and related them to cytomegalovirus serostatus. In addition to the first cohort of 650 to 750 subjects, a separate validation cohort of approximately 130 different subjects was used. To predict cytomegalovirus infection status, the study brought together high-throughput TCR immunosequencing, statistical association of individual TCRs with disease status, and machine learning. A later analysis re-analyzed previously published TCR beta repertoires from about 600 donors and added high-resolution HLA genotyping to study TCR occurrence patterns. Rather than drawing on any new phenotypic data, the later analysis identified candidate immune exposures from TCR beta sequences and the way those sequences occurred across donors. An earlier analysis of fewer than 700 of the donors applied high-throughput TCR beta sequencing to assess whether each TCR beta V gene segment acted as functional or pseudogenic. Donor age, sex, ethnicity and CMV serostatus were compiled alongside the repertoire data. A later genetic analysis used genome-wide SNP genotypes for about 55% of the 666 donors, treating that subset as a discovery cohort. Every discovery cohort repertoire had been produced on one sequencing platform. HLA typing included class I and class II loci at four-digit resolution. Typing coverage varied by locus: about 620-630 donors for A, B, C, DRB1 and DQB1; approximately 500 for DQA1; over 600 for DPA1; more than 450 for DPB1. Several DR-DQ haplotypes were handled as single units for association and clustering because linkage in the cohort was strong. On average, over 200,000 unique TCR beta nucleotide sequences were sequenced per donor among roughly 430 genotyped donors of the cohort, with 15% to 20% of those sequences being non-productive. Findings and caveats that apply to the study as a whole: An earlier analysis of approximately 600 of the donors showed that most TCR beta V segments appeared in productive rearrangements either about 87% or about 30% of the time, which broadly matched IMGT annotations. Correlated functional status among segregating V segments might be attributable to linkage disequilibrium, but an unknown experimental factor could not be ruled out. According to a later genetic analysis, donors in an Asian-associated ancestry cluster had fewer N-insertions in productive TCRs than the approximately 710-donor mean. Several of the top co-occurrence clusters appeared to be linked to parvovirus B19, influenza, CMV and Epstein-Barr virus, according to a later analysis. A further reported finding was that TCR beta sequences accurately predicted the HLA-A and HLA-B alleles for most subjects in the first cohort. Because HLA typing was missing for some donors at each locus, association tests included only the typed subset. When HLA alleles, especially DR and DQ, strongly co-occurred, TCR associations were difficult to assign to individual alleles. Because counts were too low, more than 15 rarely observed V segments, including chromosome 9 orphons, were excluded from the earlier analysis of under 650 of the donors. The classifier was reported to diagnose cytomegalovirus status with high specificity and sensitivity in both the original and validation cohorts. In vitro tests confirmed that a few of the cytomegalovirus-associated TCR beta chains recognize cytomegalovirus antigens. A later analysis found that TCR association rates varied across HLA loci, with DRB1 alleles showing the most associated TCRs and HLA-C alleles the fewest. Presence/absence analyses assumed roughly uniform sequencing depth across donors, an assumption that may not hold. CMV serostatus was the only immune exposure information available for the cohort. The sequencing pipeline was judged likely to have produced a cluster of highly shared sequence variants as a technical artifact. While some public TCRs were present in many individuals, most TCR sequences turned up only very rarely across donors. This cohort had only TCR beta chains sequenced, and the lack of alpha or paired-chain data limited which features could be detected. Some IMGT-functional V segments, including TRBV6-2 and TRBV6-3, could not be distinguished by the 87-base-pair reads and were therefore excluded. A later analysis associated 17,000 or so TCR beta sequences with specific HLA alleles at a false discovery rate of 0.05. The authors suggested that the approach could potentially be extended to other disease states and immunological phenotypes. An association between a missense DCLRE1C variant and V-gene and J-gene trimming of TCR beta chains was found in a later genetic analysis and replicated in an independent cohort. In a later analysis, HLA-associated TCR beta chains were found to be more clonally expanded and to have lower generation probabilities than equally common non-associated chains. In the study, around 160 TCR beta chains were listed as associated with cytomegalovirus. In a later analysis, most CMV-associated TCR beta chains were found to appear HLA-restricted, with HLA associations seemingly driven largely by CMV exposure.

The cohort was made up of several hundred healthy bone marrow donors. All cohort members were sampled while nominally healthy, although unrecorded immune exposures were likely present. The donor was CMV seropositive and belonged to the group of some 290 seropositive cohort members. A peripheral blood sample was provided by each donor, and peripheral blood mononuclear cells were used for TCR beta sequencing. The Qiagen DNeasy Blood Extraction Kit was used to extract genomic DNA from the blood cell samples. The sequencing input was PBMCs. The chain is encoded by TRBV19 joined to TRBJ1-4, with TRBD1 identical over 7 junction bases. The TCR comes from a man in his late teens or twenties in good health and CMV-seropositive. The bases are TGCGGGACAGCTAATGAAAAACTGTTTTTT. It codes for CGTANEKLFF. With all but the CDR3 taken from the reference TRBV19 and TRBJ1-4 genes, the full variable domain is: DGGITQSPKYLFRKEGQNVTLSCEQNLNHDAMYWYRQDPGQGLRLIYYSQIVNDFQKGDIAEGYSVSREKKESFPLTVTSAQKNPTAFYLCGTANEKLFFGSGTQLSVL.